These T cell receptor beta chains were read from a single sample in a study of blood T cells in healthy people across ages. MiXCR was run by TCRdb on the 5' RACE reads, yielding one entry per CDR3 protein. This sample yields some 760,000 distinct CDR3 sequences, of which approximately 25% are seen a single time; around 9.2% belongs to the top ten. The same specimen was also included in a second study, on T cells of mothers and their children.

Sequenced: blood. These receptors originate from a boy younger than 18 in good health. CDR3s leave out the opening cysteine and the closing phenylalanine or tryptophan. The D gene is left open where the match is weak. Size is stated for part of the rows, as once, few or many counts, or as a class when the clone is expanded.

v_call,j_call,clone_size,d_call,cdr3_aa
TRBV28,TRBJ2-2,-,-,ASSLYWGANTGELF
TRBV10-3,TRBJ2-1,few,TRBD2,AIRFSSGGYEQF
TRBV28,TRBJ2-3,-,-,ASSLGGMGTDTQY
TRBV24-1,TRBJ1-5,few,-,ATSDLVTGGSNQPQH
TRBV29-1,TRBJ2-1,-,TRBD2,SVEDPSSGGSYNEQF
TRBV6-2/TRBV6-3,TRBJ2-4,-,TRBD2,ASSPTASGGRNIQY
TRBV20-1,-,-,TRBD2,SARVTGGTRVYNEQF
TRBV18,TRBJ2-7,-,-,ASSPQGIDYEQY
TRBV7-2,TRBJ2-3,few,TRBD1,ASSPGRTGADTQY
TRBV20-1,TRBJ2-4,-,TRBD1,SAYSPAGGETKNIQY
TRBV7-2,TRBJ2-5,-,-,ASSPHLEETQY
TRBV7-2,-,-,TRBD2,AGSNGGGGEQY